This TCR beta chain is drawn from a study of cytomegalovirus exposure and HLA in healthy donors (dated by TCRdb to between 2016 and 2019). Study-level background: In an earlier analysis of fewer than 750 of the donors, 276 Gb of sequence data and 117 million unique TCR beta sequences from about 180 million T cells were reported. Among the 398 genotyped donors, approximately 82% belonged to the genetic ancestry cluster associated with self-reported Caucasian donors. Around 320 gigabases of sequencing data and tens of millions of unique TCR sequences were included in an early release covering under 650 HLA-typed donors. A later genetic analysis used genome-wide SNP genotypes for 398 of the 666 donors, treating that subset as a discovery cohort. The study profiled the T cell repertoires of 666 subjects by immunosequencing and related them to cytomegalovirus serostatus. The later analysis used no new phenotypic data to find candidate immune exposures, relying instead on TCR beta sequences and their occurrence across donors. To predict cytomegalovirus infection status, the study combined high-throughput TCR immunosequencing, statistical association of individual TCRs with disease status, and machine learning. The number of donors typed differed by locus, with roughly 629-640 for A, B, C, DRB1 and DQB1, roughly 520 for DQA1, over 600 for DPA1, and under 490 for DPB1. All discovery cohort repertoires had been generated using a single sequencing platform. HLA typing covered class I and class II loci at four-digit resolution. Among around 400 genotyped donors of the cohort, an average of about 240,000 unique TCR beta nucleotide sequences were sequenced per donor, around 20% of them non-productive. A later analysis re-analyzed previously published TCR beta repertoires from roughly 690 donors and added high-resolution HLA genotyping to study TCR occurrence patterns. About five DR-DQ haplotypes were handled as single units for association and clustering, since linkage in the cohort was strong. To decide whether each TCR beta V gene segment behaved as functional or pseudogenic, an earlier analysis of fewer than 750 of the donors relied on high-throughput TCR beta sequencing. The study was designed to test whether signatures of past pathogen exposure could be identified by cataloging public T cell receptors. Along with the approximately 650-subject first cohort, a separate validation cohort of over a hundred different subjects was used. Alongside the repertoire data, information on donor age, sex, ethnicity and CMV serostatus was compiled. The paper as a whole reports these results and caveats: Roughly uniform sequencing depth across donors was assumed in presence/absence analyses, although this assumption may not hold. Cytomegalovirus status was reported to be diagnosed by the classifier with high specificity and sensitivity in both the original and validation cohorts. Several of the top co-occurrence clusters appeared to be linked to parvovirus B19, influenza, CMV and Epstein-Barr virus, according to a later analysis. While some public TCRs were present in many individuals, most TCR sequences turned up only very rarely across donors. HLA typing was unavailable for some donors at each locus, so association tests used only the typed subset. A further reported finding was that TCR beta sequences accurately predicted the HLA-A and HLA-B alleles for most subjects in the first cohort. The cohort was sequenced for TCR beta chains only, and without alpha or paired-chain data the features that could be detected were limited. At a false discovery rate of 0.05, a later analysis linked some 18,000 TCR beta sequences to specific HLA alleles. The authors suggested that the approach could potentially be extended to other disease states and immunological phenotypes. A cluster of highly shared sequence variants was judged likely to represent a technical artifact of the sequencing pipeline. Broadly in line with IMGT annotations, most TCR beta V segments showed up in productive rearrangements about 90% or about 30% of the time in an earlier analysis of several hundred of the donors. According to a later analysis, TCR association rates differed among HLA loci, with DRB1 alleles showing the most associated TCRs and HLA-C alleles showing the fewest. A later analysis found that HLA-associated TCR beta chains were more clonally expanded and had lower generation probabilities than equally common non-associated chains. Linkage disequilibrium might explain the correlated functional status among segregating V segments, but an unknown experimental factor could not be excluded. CMV serostatus was the only immune exposure information available for the cohort. A total of about 180 TCR beta chains were listed by the study as associated with cytomegalovirus. Most CMV-associated TCR beta chains appeared to be HLA-restricted in a later analysis, and the HLA associations seemed to be driven largely by CMV exposure. In vitro tests confirmed that three of the cytomegalovirus-associated TCR beta chains recognize cytomegalovirus antigens. Some IMGT-functional V segments, including TRBV6-2 and TRBV6-3, could not be distinguished by the 87-base-pair reads and were therefore excluded. When HLA alleles, especially DR and DQ, strongly co-occurred, TCR associations were difficult to assign to individual alleles. Because counts were too low, seventeen rarely observed V segments, including chromosome 9 orphons, were left out of the earlier analysis of approximately 580 of the donors. In a later genetic analysis, fewer N-insertions in productive TCRs were reported among donors in an Asian-associated ancestry cluster than the roughly 700-donor mean. In a later genetic analysis, a missense DCLRE1C variant was associated with V-gene and J-gene trimming of TCR beta chains, and the association was replicated in an independent cohort.

The cohort comprised 550 to 700 healthy bone marrow donors. At the time of sampling, all cohort members were nominally healthy, though unrecorded immune exposures were likely present. The donor was CMV seropositive and was included in the group of some 290 seropositive cohort members. A peripheral blood sample was collected from each donor, and TCR beta sequencing was performed on peripheral blood mononuclear cells. The Qiagen DNeasy Blood Extraction Kit was used to extract genomic DNA from the blood cell samples. The table lists this clone with a count of one. Its antigen is not yet known. Per-base qualities were not stored, and no clone one base away is much larger. The CDR3 covers 13 residues, taking in both the cysteine and the phenylalanine. Just CDR3 DNA is preserved here, 39 bases in frame from base 1. In the germline V gene (reference sequence), CDR1 corresponds to GTSNPN and CDR2 to SVGIG. Cut back by 4 bases and 0 bases, the V and J ends lie 7 bases apart.

The method was the immunoSEQ multiplex PCR assay. For the multiplex PCR, a mixture combining 60 forward primers for TCR Vbeta segments and 13 reverse primers for TCR Jbeta segments was used. The CDR3 region of rearranged TCR beta genes was amplified from genomic DNA by a multiplex PCR assay. The Illumina HiSeq System was used to sequence the amplified TCR beta libraries as 87-base-pair reads. From the authors' description of their analysis: A later analysis counted approximately 76 million unique TCR beta chains across the 650 to 800 repertoires, and around 9.9 million of these chains were shared by at least two donors. A nearest-neighbor algorithm error-corrected the raw reads and collapsed the reads into unique sequences, merging closely related sequences to remove PCR and sequencing errors. Alignment of CDR3 sequences to IMGT reference sequences was used to assign V, D and J gene segments. Each retained sequence needed at least a six-nucleotide match to both a V gene segment and a J gene segment. Rearrangements were classified as productive when the CDR3 lacked stop codons and remained in frame with V and J, and all other rearrangements were classified as non-productive. Following IMGT convention, CDR3 was defined as the stretch from the second conserved V-encoded cysteine to the conserved J-encoded phenylalanine. The earlier analysis of some 580 of the donors excluded any sequence lacking an unambiguous match to a single V gene segment. An earlier analysis of some 500 of the donors classified V segments as functional when productive rearrangements were above 56.7% and as segregating when the standard deviation between donors was above 5%. A statistical classification framework was built for diagnosing cytomegalovirus status from the catalog of TCR beta chain sequences. A later analysis assigned V and J genes by comparing TCR nucleotide sequences with IMGT/GENE-DB human TR gene sequences. A later analysis assigned CDR3 sequences and most-parsimonious VDJ recombination scenarios with the TCRdist pipeline. In a later analysis, each TCR beta chain was defined by its CDR3 amino acid sequence together with its V-gene family, and reads without a unique V-gene family were excluded. To address suspected cross-contamination and a sequencing artifact, a later analysis removed some 620 highly shared, low-generation-probability nucleotide sequences. For each public chain, a later analysis derived a clonal expansion index from normalized ranks of inferred template counts within each repertoire. In a later analysis, generation probabilities were computed using a VDJ recombination model fitted to out-of-frame rearrangements, and the results were checked against IGoR. In a later analysis, hypergeometric tests were used to score TCR-TCR, TCR-HLA and TCR-CMV co-occurrence, with a repertoire-size bias correction applied to TCR pairs. False discovery rates were estimated in a later analysis by permuting HLA or CMV assignments 20 times. A later analysis grouped co-occurring TCRs with DBSCAN, adding TCRdist sequence similarity when clustering within HLA-allele-positive subsets. Repertoires with fewer than 30,000 or more than 120,000 public chains, plus five repertoires with anomalous nucleotide sharing, were excluded from co-occurrence clustering. TCRdb carries this immuneACCESS record with in-frame sequences only. Its versions omit some clonotypes, under half of them owing to an unresolved V gene in the studies checked, with the rest unexplained. For V, J and clone size, that table is used; D and trimming come from the DNA. The sample records 100,000 to 120,000 clones, about 80% of which are singletons. The top ten constitute about 3.2% of the sample.

The TCR sequence derives from a woman aged 55 to 70 in good health and CMV-seropositive. The sequenced sample consisted of PBMCs. The rearranged segments are TRBV30 and TRBJ1-5, with no confident D gene call. The DNA reads as follows: TGTGCCTGGAACAGAATTAGCAATCAGCCCCAGCATTTT. Its translation reads: CAWNRISNQPQHF.